These 30 T cell receptor beta chains originate from one sample sequenced in a study of memory CD4+ T cells and cytomegalovirus serostatus. The sort gate was single viable CD3+CD4+CD8-CD45RO+ cells for memory CD4+ T cells. Sequencing used immunoSEQ multiplex PCR; TCRdb keeps in-frame clones, though not all of them. Altogether tens of thousands of clones are present, roughly three quarters being singletons, with the ten largest covering about 0.79%. The sequencing sample was made of memory CD4+ T cells from blood. These receptors were obtained from an adult in good health and CMV-seronegative.

The chain joins TRBV5-4 to TRBJ1-1; D possibly corresponds to TRBD1 (5 bases). V was trimmed by 7 bases and J by 0 bases, leaving 16 bases between them. The CDR3 has 15 residues. The germline CDR1 and CDR2 sequences are SGHNT and YYREEE (reference sequence). In nucleotides, the CDR3 is TGTGCCAGCCGGATTGGGGGAGAAATGAACACTGAAGCTTTCTTT. Protein sequence: CASRIGGEMNTEAFF. The full variable domain, its missing parts supplied by reference TRBV5-4 and TRBJ1-1, is ETGVTQSPTHLIKTRGQQVTLRCSSQSGHNTVSWYQQALGQGPQFIFQYYREEENGRGNFPPRFSGLQFPNYSSELNVNALELDDSALYLCASRIGGEMNTEAFFGQGTRLTVV.

The chain couples TRBV29-1 to TRBJ1-2; the D gene is possibly TRBD1 (5 bases). Trimming cost V 6 bases and J 4 bases, with 18 bases left between them. CDR1 is SQVTM, CDR2 ANQGSEA, per germline. CDR3 length equals 14 residues. The CDR3 sequence is CSVVTDTSSYGYTF. The CDR3 DNA reads TGCAGCGTCGTGACAGACACCTCTTCCTATGGCTACACCTTC.

V and J are TRBV2 and TRBJ2-2; D may be TRBD1 or TRBD2 (5 bases each). Looked up from germline, CDR1 is SNHLY and CDR2 is FYNNEI. V lost 5 bases and J 4 bases, leaving 14 bases between the germline ends. CDR3 length equals 15 residues. The CDR3 nucleotides read TGTGCCAGCAGTCAAAGGGACCGAAGCACCGGGGAGCTGTTTTTT. Protein product: CASSQRDRSTGELFF. Complete variable domain (other parts from reference TRBV2 and TRBJ2-2): EPEVTQTPSHQVTQMGQEVILRCVPISNHLYFYWYRQILGQKVEFLVSFYNNEISEKSEIFDDQFSVERPDGSNFTLKIRSTKLEDSAMYFCASSQRDRSTGELFFGEGSRLTVL.

The chain carries TRBV5-1 and TRBJ2-7, with 11 nucleotides matching TRBD1. Germline CDR1 reads SGHRS; CDR2 reads YFSETQ. The CDR3 is made up of 14 amino acids. V lost 4 bases to trimming and J lost 5 bases; unmatched junction nucleotides: 5. This CDR3 is CASSPPDRGHEQYF. CDR3 sequence (DNA): TGCGCCAGCAGCCCCCCGGACAGGGGGCACGAGCAGTACTTC.

V and J are TRBV27 and TRBJ2-7, with TRBD1 as a possible D gene (5 bases). V was clipped by 8 bases and J by 0 bases, with 17 bases between them. Germline CDR1 is MNHEY and CDR2 is SMNVEV (reference sequence). The CDR3 consists of 15 residues. The DNA of the CDR3 is TGTGCCAGCGGCTTTCCGACAGATGCCTCCTACGAGCAGTACTTC. Residues: CASGFPTDASYEQYF.

The rearrangement links TRBV7-8 to TRBJ2-7, with a tentative D call TRBD1 (5 bases). The germline gives CDR1 SGHVS, CDR2 FQNEAQ. V dropped 4 bases and J dropped 4 bases, with 11 bases sitting between them. CDR3 size: 13 residues. The CDR3 spells CASSYGHRYEQYF. DNA of the CDR3: TGTGCCAGCAGCTACGGACATAGGTACGAGCAGTACTTC.

As for this clone: Other DNA sequences from this sample encode an identical CDR3 as well. The chain links TRBV11-3 to TRBJ2-1; a possible D gene is TRBD2 (5 bases). CDR3 size: 12 residues. With 5 bases removed from V and 6 bases from J, the gap between germline ends came to 8 bases. CDR1 and CDR2 (germline): SGHNT, YENEEA. The CDR3, as DNA: TGTGCCAGCAGCCCCGGGGTCAATGAGCAGTTCTTC. As protein: CASSPGVNEQFF.

This rearrangement joins TRBV7-2 to TRBJ1-6; D is ambiguous. Germline assignment: CDR1 SGHTA and CDR2 FQGNSA. There are 15 residues in the CDR3. V was clipped by 4 bases and J by 4 bases, with 11 bases between them. CDR3 nucleotides: TGTGCCAGCAGCTCAGGCGGGATTTATAATTCACCCCTCCACTTT. This gives the protein CASSSGGIYNSPLHF.

The V gene is TRBV18, the J gene TRBJ2-5; 7 nucleotides agree with TRBD1. V lost 3 bases and J lost 3; bases outside the gene matches: 4. The CDR3 has 14 residues. Germline CDR1 reads KGHSH; CDR2 reads LQKENI. CDR3 residues: CASSPDRNEETQYF. For the CDR3, the DNA is TGTGCCAGCTCACCGGACAGGAACGAAGAGACCCAGTACTTC. The full variable domain, its missing parts supplied by reference TRBV18 and TRBJ2-5, is NAGVMQNPRHLVRRRGQEARLRCSPMKGHSHVYWYRQLPEEGLKFMVYLQKENIIDESGMPKERFSAEFPKEGPSILRIQQVVRGDSAAYFCASSPDRNEETQYFGPGTRLLVL.

The chain combines TRBV6-5 with TRBJ2-7, with D possibly TRBD1 on 5 matching bases. CDR1 MNHEY and CDR2 SVGAGI come from the germline V gene. The CDR3 covers 15 residues. Trimming cost V 5 bases and J 0 bases, with 14 bases left between them. CDR3 bases: TGTGCCAGCAGTCCCCAACCGACAGTCTCCTACGAGCAGTACTTC. It yields the protein CASSPQPTVSYEQYF.

The chain combines TRBV19 with TRBJ2-3; D gene uncertain. The germline V gene encodes CDR1 LNHDA and CDR2 SQIVND (reference sequence). V dropped 6 bases and J dropped 4 bases, with 14 bases sitting between them. The CDR3 is made up of 14 amino acids. This CDR3 reads CASRKEGPSDTQYF. CDR3 coding DNA: TGTGCCAGTAGAAAGGAAGGGCCCTCAGATACGCAGTATTTT.

Worth noting for this clone: In the same sample, other DNA sequences code for this CDR3. The V call is TRBV9, the J call TRBJ2-7; perhaps TRBD2 as D (5 bases). The CDR3 is 14 residues long. CDR1 and CDR2 (germline): SGDLS, YYNGEE. V lost 0 bases and J 2 bases, leaving 9 bases between the germline ends. CDR3 region: CASSVGTVTYEQYF. In nucleotides, the CDR3 is TGTGCCAGCAGCGTAGGGACTGTTACCTACGAGCAGTACTTC.

The rearrangement joins TRBV2 to TRBJ2-7; D might be TRBD1 or TRBD2, each matching 5 bases. V was cut by 4 bases and J by 6 bases, with 13 bases left in between. CDR1 SNHLY and CDR2 FYNNEI come from the germline V gene. The CDR3 has 13 residues. The CDR3 reads CASSVRGRGEQYF. The CDR3 DNA reads as TGTGCCAGCAGTGTACGGGGACGGGGCGAGCAGTACTTC.

The rearrangement links TRBV7-3 to TRBJ2-7, with TRBD1 as a possible D gene (5 bases). CDR1 and CDR2 from the germline V gene are SGHTA and FQGTGA. Trimming took 5 bases from V and 6 from J, leaving 17 bases between them. The CDR3 length is 14 residues. The CDR3 DNA reads as TGTGCCAGCAGCCGCAGAAAGGGGCTGGGCGAGCAGTACTTC. It yields the protein CASSRRKGLGEQYF.

This chain joins TRBV5-8 and TRBJ1-5; 9 bases line up with TRBD1. The V gene end was trimmed by 4 bases and the J gene end by 4 bases; junction bases not matched to a gene: 6. The V gene's germline CDR1 is SGHTS and CDR2 YDEGEE. This CDR3 is 15 amino acids long. This CDR3 is CASSRGDRENQPQHF. The CDR3 nucleotides read TGTGCCAGCAGCAGGGGGGACAGGGAAAATCAGCCCCAGCATTTT.

Concerning this clone itself: Other nucleotide sequences from this sample produce the same CDR3. The chain uses TRBV20-1 and TRBJ1-2; weak D call: TRBD1 (5 bases). Germline CDR1 DFQATT, CDR2 SNEGSKA (reference sequence). V was clipped by 4 bases and J by 8 bases, with 11 bases between them. This CDR3 comprises 11 residues. CDR3 DNA: TGCAGTGCTACCGGGGGGAACGGCTACACCTTC. It yields the protein CSATGGNGYTF.

The V and J genes are TRBV19 and TRBJ2-2, with D unresolved. The germline V gene encodes CDR1 LNHDA and CDR2 SQIVND (reference sequence). Trimming took 4 bases from V and 3 from J, leaving 15 bases between them. The CDR3 is 16 amino acids. CDR3 protein: CASSKVRQSYTGELFF. The CDR3 DNA sequence: TGTGCCAGTAGTAAGGTTCGACAATCGTACACCGGGGAGCTGTTTTTT.

This clone has only one observation. The V and J genes are TRBV28 and TRBJ1-1; D not resolved. The CDR3 totals 12 residues. Germline V gene data show CDR1 as MDHEN and CDR2 as SYDVKM. Trimming left V 5 bases short and J 5 bases short, with 9 bases between. Written as DNA, the CDR3 is TGTGCCAGCAGTCTGGGAGTAACTGAAGCTTTCTTT. This translates into CASSLGVTEAFF.

The chain has TRBV7-2 and TRBJ2-7, with D possibly being TRBD2 (6 bases). This CDR3 is built from 12 residues. Germline-derived CDR1 and CDR2 are SGHTA and FQGNSA. V was shortened by 3 bases and J by 5 bases, with 8 bases between the two germline ends. CDR3 sequence: CASSFAGNEQYF. In DNA, the CDR3 is TGTGCCAGCAGCTTTGCGGGGAACGAGCAGTACTTC.

The chain links TRBV6-1 to TRBJ1-3; 7 positions agree with TRBD1. Germline-derived CDR1 and CDR2 are MNHNS and SASEGT. The V and J ends lost 2 bases and 0 bases, in that order; junction bases with no gene match: 10. This CDR3 has 18 amino acids. CDR3 residues: CASSEFVQGQSSGNTIYF. DNA for the CDR3: TGTGCCAGCAGTGAATTTGTCCAGGGACAGTCCTCTGGAAACACCATATATTTT.

V is TRBV5-6 and J is TRBJ2-3, with 10 bases that match TRBD2. The CDR3 is made up of 15 amino acids. V dropped 7 bases and J dropped 2; count of bases not matched to a gene: 7. Germline loops: CDR1 SGHDT, CDR2 YYEEEE. CDR3 loop: CASAIAGGPTDTQYF. As DNA, the CDR3 is TGTGCCAGCGCTATAGCGGGGGGACCCACAGATACGCAGTATTTT.

The CDR3 nucleotides are TGTGCCAGCAGTGAGAGCGACAGTGGGTATGGAAGGGGCTACACCTTC. Protein sequence: CASSESDSGYGRGYTF. This chain connects TRBV6-1 to TRBJ1-2, with D perhaps matching TRBD1 (5 bases). Germline lookup yields CDR1 MNHNS and CDR2 SASEGT. The CDR3 runs 16 residues. Trimming removed 3 bases from V and 8 bases from J, with 22 bases in between.

This clone appeared once. The chain is built from TRBV2 and TRBJ1-2, with TRBD1 matching over 10 bases. Germline assignment: CDR1 SNHLY and CDR2 FYNNEI. The CDR3 has 13 residues. V lost 6 bases to trimming and J lost 8 bases; unmatched junction nucleotides: 6. The CDR3, as DNA: TGTGCCAGCAGCAGACAGGGGGCGAAGGGCTACACCTTC. This gives the protein CASSRQGAKGYTF.

This chain connects TRBV7-2 to TRBJ1-2; 7 nucleotides match TRBD1. V gave up 6 bases and J gave up 4 bases; unmatched junction bases: 17. The CDR3 runs 17 residues. Germline V gene sequence: CDR1 SGHTA, CDR2 FQGNSA. CDR3 residues: CASSWGGARGYGYGYTF. The CDR3, as DNA: TGTGCCAGCAGTTGGGGTGGGGCCAGGGGGTATGGCTATGGCTACACCTTC. The full variable domain, its missing parts supplied by reference TRBV7-2 and TRBJ1-2, is GAGVSQSPSNKVTEKGKDVELRCDPISGHTALYWYRQSLGQGLEFLIYFQGNSAPDKSGLPSDRFSAERTGGSVSTLTIQRTQQEDSAVYLCASSWGGARGYGYGYTFGSGTRLTVV.

This chain links TRBV27 with TRBJ1-6; D remains ambiguous. The germline V gene has CDR1 MNHEY and CDR2 SMNVEV (reference sequence). The CDR3 covers 16 residues. V was clipped by 8 bases and J by 0 bases, with 14 bases between them. The CDR3 loop reads CASVKSASSYNSPLHF. CDR3 DNA sequence: TGTGCCAGCGTTAAAAGTGCAAGCTCCTATAATTCACCCCTCCACTTT.

Regarding this clone: An end of the junction does not agree with germline; a read error may underlie this. This CDR3 reads CASSQGPNTEAFF. Written as DNA, the CDR3 is TGTGCTAGCAGCCAGGGACCGAATACTGAAGCTTTCTTT. The J gene is TRBJ1-1, the V gene TRBV7-7; maybe TRBD1 (5 bases). Germline V gives CDR1 SSHAT, CDR2 FNYEAQ (reference sequence). The CDR3 sequence is 13 residues long.

In its sample, this clone was seen a few times. The V call is TRBV19, the J call TRBJ2-2; 9 bases agree with TRBD1. The germline V gene has CDR1 LNHDA and CDR2 SQIVND (reference sequence). The trim removed 3 bases at V and 5 bases at J, leaving 10 bases unmatched. The CDR3 loop spans 17 amino acids. For the CDR3, the DNA is TGTGCCAGTAGTATTTATCCGGACAGGGGAGGGACCGGGGAGCTGTTTTTT. This gives the protein CASSIYPDRGGTGELFF. Using reference TRBV19 and TRBJ2-2 for the parts outside the CDR3, the full variable domain is DGGITQSPKYLFRKEGQNVTLSCEQNLNHDAMYWYRQDPGQGLRLIYYSQIVNDFQKGDIAEGYSVSREKKESFPLTVTSAQKNPTAFYLCASSIYPDRGGTGELFFGEGSRLTVL.

This clone was observed once. The rearrangement uses TRBV7-2 and TRBJ2-5; 11 nucleotides match TRBD2. This CDR3 region has 18 residues. The junction had 13 bases not matched to a gene; V was cut back by 5 bases and J by 2 bases. CDR1 SGHTA and CDR2 FQGNSA come from the germline V gene. CDR3 in amino acids: CASSPRASGGPKQETQYF. The CDR3 DNA sequence: TGTGCCAGCAGCCCAAGGGCTAGCGGGGGGCCTAAGCAAGAGACCCAGTACTTC. Based on the CDR3 plus reference TRBV7-2 and TRBJ2-5, the full variable domain is GAGVSQSPSNKVTEKGKDVELRCDPISGHTALYWYRQSLGQGLEFLIYFQGNSAPDKSGLPSDRFSAERTGGSVSTLTIQRTQQEDSAVYLCASSPRASGGPKQETQYFGPGTRLLVL.

This clone was detected once. The V gene is TRBV7-8, the J gene TRBJ2-3; unclear D gene. Germline V CDR1 and CDR2: SGHVS, FQNEAQ. V was clipped by 0 bases and J by 0 bases, with 10 bases between them. This CDR3 is 16 amino acids long. CDR3 sequence: CASSLAYGISTDTQYF. CDR3 bases: TGTGCCAGCAGCTTAGCTTACGGAATTAGCACAGATACGCAGTATTTT.

This clone was found once. The rearrangement joins TRBV7-2 to TRBJ2-7; TRBD2 aligns across 12 bases. Trimming at V came to 3 bases and at J to 5 bases, leaving 5 bases not matched to a gene. Germline CDR1 is SGHTA and CDR2 is FQGNSA. The CDR3 is made up of 15 amino acids. The CDR3 nucleotides read TGTGCCAGCAGCTTCCCGACTAGCGGGGGAGACGAGCAGTACTTC. This sequence encodes CASSFPTSGGDEQYF.